Shown below are 15 T cell receptor beta chains from a single sample sequenced in a study of cytomegalovirus exposure and HLA in healthy donors. Amplification used 60 Vbeta primers and 13 Jbeta primers. Data came from immunoSEQ multiplex PCR; TCRdb stores just in-frame clones and leaves some out. Of 70,000 or so clones detected, more than 75% appear once; the ten largest clones hold 1.9%. The source material was PBMCs. The receptor set was obtained from a man younger than 35 in good health and CMV-seronegative.

The gene calls are TRBV10-1 and TRBJ2-1; 8 bases agree with TRBD2. The CDR3 runs to 14 residues. Germline lookup yields CDR1 WNHNN and CDR2 SYGVQD (reference sequence). Germline trimming cut 10 bases from V and 9 bases from J; bases unmatched to any gene: 14. The CDR3 here is CAKGERECRSEQFF. CDR3 in DNA: TGCGCCAAAGGGGAGCGGGAGTGTAGGTCTGAGCAGTTCTTC.

This rearrangement joins TRBV9 to TRBJ1-2; 7 bases are shared with TRBD1. With V trimmed by 5 bases and J by 8 bases, 9 bases remained unmatched. This CDR3 has 13 residues. Germline CDR1 is SGDLS and CDR2 is YYNGEE. The DNA of the CDR3 is TGTGCCAGCAGTCGTCAGGGGGGTATAGGCTACACCTTC. Translated, it gives CASSRQGGIGYTF.

CDR3 sequence (DNA): TGTGCCAGCAGTTTATGGGGGGCGGGGAGGGAAATGGAAAAACTGTTTTTT. Its protein product is CASSLWGAGREMEKLFF. The V gene is TRBV28, the J gene TRBJ1-4; TRBD1 is a possible D gene (6 bases). This CDR3 is 17 amino acids long. V was trimmed by 0 bases and J by 8 bases, leaving 19 bases between them. Germline CDR1 MDHEN, CDR2 SYDVKM.

This chain uses TRBV6-6 with TRBJ2-7; 9 positions match TRBD1. This CDR3 comprises 13 residues. V lost 6 bases and J lost 3; bases outside the gene matches: 3. Germline CDR1 is MNHNY and CDR2 is SVGAGI (reference sequence). Written as DNA, the CDR3 is TGTGCCAGCAGCAGACAGGGGGACTACGAGCAGTACTTC. This encodes CASSRQGDYEQYF.

This clone was detected a few times. The V and J genes are TRBV7-2 and TRBJ1-3; D is uncertain. Germline loops: CDR1 SGHTA, CDR2 FQGNSA. Trimming stripped 4 bases from V and 0 bases from J, with 10 bases between. The CDR3 has 15 residues. CDR3 region: CASSSDRVSGNTIYF. CDR3 sequence (DNA): TGTGCCAGCAGCTCCGACCGGGTCTCTGGAAACACCATATATTTT.

The chain couples TRBV7-6 to TRBJ1-1, with D uncertain. Germline V gives CDR1 SGHVS, CDR2 FNYEAQ. This CDR3 has 12 amino acids. Trimming shortened V by 5 bases and J by 5 bases, and 9 bases separated the two germline ends. CDR3 nucleotides: TGTGCCAGCAGCCCTGGAGGGACTGAAGCTTTCTTT. Translation: CASSPGGTEAFF.

This chain links TRBV5-6 with TRBJ1-3, with 8 nucleotides matching TRBD1. The junction had 7 bases not matched to a gene; V was cut back by 5 bases and J by 3 bases. The CDR3 contains 15 residues. Looked up from germline, CDR1 is SGHDT and CDR2 is YYEEEE. The CDR3 bases are TGTGCCAGCAGTTTGACAGGGGATCTTGGAAACACCATATATTTT. It translates to CASSLTGDLGNTIYF.

This clone has only one observation. J is TRBJ1-6 and V is TRBV6-5; TRBD1 matches 7 bases. V was clipped by 6 bases and J by 7 bases; unmatched bases: 6. CDR1 and CDR2 from the germline V gene are MNHEY and SVGAGI. CDR3 length equals 14 residues. CDR3 DNA sequence: TGTGCCAGCAGATATGGGACAGCAAATTCACCCCTCCACTTT. This codes for CASRYGTANSPLHF.

This clone was seen once. This sequence joins TRBV2 and TRBJ2-4, with 9 bases identical to TRBD1. The CDR3 runs to 11 residues. Losses at the gene ends were 7 bases for V and 16 bases for J; bases not matched to a gene: 8. Germline values: CDR1 SNHLY, CDR2 FYNNEI. CDR3 in amino acids: CASTPDRGLYF. The CDR3 DNA reads as TGTGCCAGCACCCCGGACAGGGGATTATACTTC.

This sequence joins TRBV4-3 and TRBJ2-1; maybe TRBD2 (5 bases). V lost 0 bases to trimming and J lost 10 bases, with 13 bases between them. Germline assignment: CDR1 LGHNA and CDR2 YSLEER. This CDR3 has 14 amino acids. The DNA of the CDR3 is TGCGCCAGCAGCCAAGAAAGTGTGGCGGGCGAGCAGTTCTTC. It is translated as CASSQESVAGEQFF.

CDR3 in DNA: TGCAGCGTTGAGGCCAAATCGAACACTGAAGCTTTCTTT. Protein product: CSVEAKSNTEAFF. V is TRBV29-1 and J is TRBJ1-1; D ambiguous. The CDR3 length is 13 residues. Trimming left V 3 bases short and J 1 base short, with 9 bases between. Germline V gene sequence: CDR1 SQVTM, CDR2 ANQGSEA.

The gene calls are TRBV28 and TRBJ2-7; 9 bases fit TRBD2. CDR3 length equals 14 residues. V shed 6 bases, J shed 3 bases, and the junction held 6 bases outside the gene matches. Germline assignment: CDR1 MDHEN and CDR2 SYDVKM. The CDR3 is CASREGLARYEQYF. Written as DNA, the CDR3 is TGTGCCAGCAGAGAGGGACTAGCCCGCTACGAGCAGTACTTC. The whole variable domain, remainder taken from reference TRBV28 and TRBJ2-7, is DVKVTQSSRYLVKRTGEKVFLECVQDMDHENMFWYRQDPGLGLRLIYFSYDVKMKEKGDIPEGYSVSREKKERFSLILESASTNQTSMYLCASREGLARYEQYFGPGTRLTVT.

This clone was found once. The rearrangement links TRBV7-9 to TRBJ2-6, with TRBD1 identical over 7 bases. Germline loops: CDR1 SEHNR, CDR2 FQNEAQ (reference sequence). The CDR3 is 17 amino acids. Here the CDR3 DNA reads TGTTGCAGCAGCTTGCTCCCCGGGACAGCTGGGGCCAACGTCCTGACTTTC. This sequence encodes CCSSLLPGTAGANVLTF. Variable domain in full (rest from reference TRBV7-9 and TRBJ2-6): DTGVSQNPRHKITKRGQNVTFRCDPISEHNRLYWYRQTLGQGPEFLTYFQNEAQLEKSRLLSDRFSAERPKGSFSTLEIQRTEQGDSAMYLCCSSLLPGTAGANVLTFGAGSRLTVL.

This clone has just one count. V is TRBV5-1 and J is TRBJ2-7, with TRBD2 matching 16 bases. This CDR3 has 17 amino acids. Germline lookup yields CDR1 SGHRS and CDR2 YFSETQ. V lost 3 bases to trimming and J lost 0 bases; unmatched junction nucleotides: 3. The CDR3 bases are TGCGCCAGCAGCTCGGGACTAGCGGGGGGGTACTCCTACGAGCAGTACTTC. Translating gives CASSSGLAGGYSYEQYF.

The chain couples TRBV7-2 to TRBJ2-2, with TRBD2 identical over 9 bases. CDR3 length equals 16 residues. Germline V gene data show CDR1 as SGHTA and CDR2 as FQGNSA. V was pared by 1 base and J by 6 bases, with 6 bases of the junction left unmatched. The CDR3 loop is CASSLVFAGGPGELFF. The CDR3 nucleotides are TGTGCCAGCAGCTTAGTTTTTGCGGGGGGGCCCGGGGAGCTGTTTTTT.